What follows are 8 T cell receptor beta chains derived from one specimen sequenced in a study of blood T cell repertoires in COVID-19. The protocol was immunoSEQ multiplex PCR, while the TCRdb copy is restricted to in-frame clones and leaves out a portion. The sample lists over 150,000 clones, 88% occurring once. Sample: peripheral blood. The receptors originated from a man in his fifties who had recovered from COVID-19.

The CDR3 region is CSAIPNTGELFF. The DNA for the CDR3 is TGCAGCGCCATTCCGAACACCGGGGAGCTGTTTTTT. J is TRBJ2-2 and V is TRBV29-1; no definite D call. CDR1 is SQVTM, CDR2 ANQGSEA, per germline. The CDR3 loop spans 12 amino acids. V shed 7 bases and J shed 0 bases, with 6 bases lying between them.

The rearrangement joins TRBV28 to TRBJ2-3; TRBD2 agrees at 11 bases. The CDR3 has 16 amino acids. CDR1 is MDHEN and CDR2 is SYDVKM in the germline V gene. V shed 3 bases and J 5 bases; nucleotides not matched to a gene: 7. CDR3 nucleotide sequence: TGTGCCAGCAGTTTTCTTAGCGGGGGGGTTAGAGATACGCAGTATTTT. This translates into CASSFLSGGVRDTQYF. Looking up the rest from reference TRBV28 and TRBJ2-3 gives the full variable domain: DVKVTQSSRYLVKRTGEKVFLECVQDMDHENMFWYRQDPGLGLRLIYFSYDVKMKEKGDIPEGYSVSREKKERFSLILESASTNQTSMYLCASSFLSGGVRDTQYFGPGTRLTVL.

This sequence joins TRBV30 and TRBJ1-5; unclear D gene. This CDR3 has 14 residues. V was pared by 3 bases and J by 3 bases, with 12 bases between. The germline CDR1 and CDR2 sequences are GTSNPN and SVGIG (reference sequence). CDR3 in amino acids: CAWSNNAYNQPQHF. The CDR3 DNA reads TGTGCCTGGAGCAATAATGCCTACAATCAGCCCCAGCATTTT. The whole variable domain, filled in from reference TRBV30 and TRBJ1-5, reads SQTIHQWPATLVQPVGSPLSLECTVEGTSNPNLYWYRQAAGRGLQLLFYSVGIGQISSEVPQNLSASRPQDRQFILSSKKLLLSDSGFYLCAWSNNAYNQPQHFGDGTRLSIL.

This sequence joins TRBV6-1 and TRBJ1-1; D might be TRBD1 (5 bases). The V end was cut by 3 bases, the J end by 6 bases, with 14 bases between. This CDR3 region has 14 residues. Germline assignment: CDR1 MNHNS and CDR2 SASEGT. The CDR3 region has the DNA TGTGCCAGCAGTGATGGGACTCAGACAGCTGAAGCTTTCTTT. Protein: CASSDGTQTAEAFF.

This chain connects TRBV27 to TRBJ2-2, with TRBD1 matching 9 bases. CDR3 length: 14 amino acids. Per the germline V gene, CDR1 is MNHEY and CDR2 is SMNVEV (reference sequence). Trimming removed 5 bases from V and 6 bases from J; junction bases left unmatched: 4. CDR3: CASSQDRGSGELFF. In nucleotides, the CDR3 is TGTGCCAGCAGTCAGGACAGGGGATCCGGGGAGCTGTTTTTT.

This sequence joins TRBV6-2 or TRBV6-3 and TRBJ2-1; 11 bases are a match to TRBD2. V trimming: 7 bases; J trimming: 0 bases; junction bases outside the gene matches: 5. This CDR3 comprises 16 residues. From germline, CDR1 is MNHEY and CDR2 SVGEGT. This chain's CDR3 is CASIPSGRYSYNEQFF. The CDR3, as DNA: TGTGCCAGCATCCCTAGCGGGAGGTACTCCTACAATGAGCAGTTCTTC.

V and J are TRBV19 and TRBJ1-1; D gene ambiguous. V lost 3 bases and J 0 bases, leaving 20 bases between the germline ends. CDR3 length equals 18 residues. Germline values: CDR1 LNHDA, CDR2 SQIVND (reference sequence). The CDR3 DNA reads as TGTGCCAGTAGTATTACGGCTTTCCCAGGATTCATGAACACTGAAGCTTTCTTT. It is translated as CASSITAFPGFMNTEAFF. Filled out from reference TRBV19 and TRBJ1-1, the complete variable domain reads DGGITQSPKYLFRKEGQNVTLSCEQNLNHDAMYWYRQDPGQGLRLIYYSQIVNDFQKGDIAEGYSVSREKKESFPLTVTSAQKNPTAFYLCASSITAFPGFMNTEAFFGQGTRLTVV.

CDR3 sequence (DNA): TGTGCCAGCAGCCGGGCCGGGACAGGGGGCGAAGAGACCCAGTACTTC. Translating gives CASSRAGTGGEETQYF. This sequence joins TRBV25-1 and TRBJ2-5, with 12 bases fitting TRBD1. The germline gives CDR1 MGHDK, CDR2 SYGVNS. The trim removed 6 bases at V and 3 bases at J, leaving 8 bases unmatched. The CDR3 extends over 16 amino acids.